The following is a T cell receptor beta chain sequence with its context. Its target is not known. Libraries were prepared by immunoSEQ multiplex PCR; TCRdb keeps only in-frame clonotypes and omits some of them. This table has 58,000 or so clones, 89% appearing once. This specimen comes from a study of OX40 agonist ivuxolimab in advanced cancers. Study as a whole: Three patients, one with hepatocellular carcinoma and two with cutaneous melanoma, responded partially.

In germline, CDR1 is SNHLY, CDR2 FYNNEI. This CDR3 is built from 11 residues. Trimming stripped 9 bases from V and 4 bases from J, with 9 bases between. General study points: CD8+ T cells showed, on average, more clonal expansion than CD4+ cells. The expanded peripheral T cells' antigen specificity was not determined.

The sequence was obtained from an adult with an advanced solid tumor such as melanoma, head and neck, liver or kidney cancer. The sequencing used CD4+ or CD8+ T cells sorted from blood, collected in a trial of the OX40 agonist ivuxolimab. The J gene is TRBJ1-2, the V gene TRBV2; tentatively, D is TRBD1 (5 bases). This CDR3 is CASRGGYGYTF. CDR3 in DNA: TGTGCCAGTCGGGGGGGCTATGGCTACACCTTC.